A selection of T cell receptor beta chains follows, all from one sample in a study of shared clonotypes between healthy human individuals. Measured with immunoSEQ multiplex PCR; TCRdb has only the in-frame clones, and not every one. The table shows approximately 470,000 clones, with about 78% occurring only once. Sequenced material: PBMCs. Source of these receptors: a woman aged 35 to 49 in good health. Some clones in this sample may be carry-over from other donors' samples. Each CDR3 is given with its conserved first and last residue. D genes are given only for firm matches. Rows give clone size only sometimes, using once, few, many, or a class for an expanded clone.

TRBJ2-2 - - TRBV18 CASSSQQGPGELFF TGTGCCAGCTCATCTCAACAGGGTCCCGGGGAGCTGTTTTTT
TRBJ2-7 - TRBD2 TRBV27 CASSFSGDLYEQYF TGTGCCAGCAGTTTTAGCGGGGACCTCTACGAGCAGTACTTC
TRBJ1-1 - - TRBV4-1 CASSRIGGSNTEAFF TGCGCCAGCAGCCGAATTGGGGGTTCGAACACTGAAGCTTTCTTT
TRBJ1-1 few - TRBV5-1 CASSPRSDMNTEAFF TGCGCCAGCAGCCCCCGTTCAGACATGAACACTGAAGCTTTCTTT
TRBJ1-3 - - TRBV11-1 CASSQTPGNTIYF TGTGCCAGCAGCCAGACCCCAGGAAACACCATATATTTT
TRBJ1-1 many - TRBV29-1 CSVDTEAFF TGCAGCGTTGACACTGAAGCTTTCTTT
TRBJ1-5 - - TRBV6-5 CASTSGGRQPQHF TGTGCCAGCACCTCGGGGGGGAGGCAGCCCCAGCATTTT
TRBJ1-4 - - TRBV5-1 CASSLGSGTSRFF TGCGCCAGCAGCTTGGGCTCAGGGACAAGTAGGTTTTTT
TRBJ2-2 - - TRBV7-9 CASSLVGDGELFF TGTGCCAGCAGCCTAGTGGGGGACGGGGAGCTGTTTTTT
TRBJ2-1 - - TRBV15 CATSREGIQQFF TGTGCCACCAGCAGAGAAGGTATCCAGCAGTTCTTC
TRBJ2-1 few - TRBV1 CTSSLPGTTPNNEQFF TGCACCAGCAGCCTGCCGGGAACTACCCCAAACAATGAGCAGTTCTTC
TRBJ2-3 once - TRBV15 CATSRVMTGIEDTQYF TGTGCCACCAGCAGAGTGATGACCGGGATAGAGGATACGCAGTATTTT
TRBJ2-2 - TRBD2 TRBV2 CASSGDGLAGPGELFF TGTGCCAGCAGCGGGGACGGACTAGCGGGACCCGGGGAGCTGTTTTTT
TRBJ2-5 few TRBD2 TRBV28 CASKASGRGGETQYF TGTGCCAGCAAGGCTAGCGGGAGGGGAGGAGAGACCCAGTACTTC
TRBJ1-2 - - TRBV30 CAWSEVQGDGYTF TGTGCCTGGAGTGAGGTACAAGGCGATGGCTACACCTTC
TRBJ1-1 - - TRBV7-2 CASSSWEGVTEAFF TGTGCCAGCAGCTCTTGGGAGGGGGTCACTGAAGCTTTCTTT
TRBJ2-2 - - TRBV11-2 CASSPGWGGELFF TGTGCCAGCAGCCCGGGGTGGGGCGGGGAGCTGTTTTTT